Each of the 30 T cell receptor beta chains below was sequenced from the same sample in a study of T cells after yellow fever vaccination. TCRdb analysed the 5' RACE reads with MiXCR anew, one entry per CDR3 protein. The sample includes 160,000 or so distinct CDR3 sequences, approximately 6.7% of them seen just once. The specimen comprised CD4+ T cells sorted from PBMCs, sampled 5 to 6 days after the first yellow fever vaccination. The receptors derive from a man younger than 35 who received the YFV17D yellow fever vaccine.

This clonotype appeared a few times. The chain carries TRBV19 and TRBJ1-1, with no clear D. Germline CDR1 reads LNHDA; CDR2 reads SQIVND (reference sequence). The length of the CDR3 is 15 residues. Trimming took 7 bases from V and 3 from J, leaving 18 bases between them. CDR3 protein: CASNVQQGKHTEAFF. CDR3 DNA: TGTGCCAGTAACGTGCAACAAGGGAAACACACTGAAGCTTTCTTT. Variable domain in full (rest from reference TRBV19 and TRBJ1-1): DGGITQSPKYLFRKEGQNVTLSCEQNLNHDAMYWYRQDPGQGLRLIYYSQIVNDFQKGDIAEGYSVSREKKESFPLTVTSAQKNPTAFYLCASNVQQGKHTEAFFGQGTRLTVV.

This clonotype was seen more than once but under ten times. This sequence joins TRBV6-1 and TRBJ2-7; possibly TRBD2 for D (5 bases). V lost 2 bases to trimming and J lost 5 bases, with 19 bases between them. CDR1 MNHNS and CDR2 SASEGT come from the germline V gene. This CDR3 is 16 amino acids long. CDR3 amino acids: CASSELGRGLPHEQYV. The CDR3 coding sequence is TGTGCCAGCAGTGAACTGGGCAGAGGGCTTCCCCACGAGCAGTACGTC.

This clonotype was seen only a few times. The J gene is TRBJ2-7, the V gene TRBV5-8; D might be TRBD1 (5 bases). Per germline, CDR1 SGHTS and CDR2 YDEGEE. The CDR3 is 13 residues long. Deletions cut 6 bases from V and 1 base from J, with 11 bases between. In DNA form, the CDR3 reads TGTGCCAGCACCAAGGGGCCTTCCTACGAGCAGTACGTC. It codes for CASTKGPSYEQYV.

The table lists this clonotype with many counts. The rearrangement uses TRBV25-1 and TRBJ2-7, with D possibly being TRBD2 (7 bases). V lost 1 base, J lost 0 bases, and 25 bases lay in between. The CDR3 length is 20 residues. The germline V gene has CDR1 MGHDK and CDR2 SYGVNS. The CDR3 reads CASSEWEGGTRSSHSYEQYF. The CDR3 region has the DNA TGTGCCAGCAGTGAATGGGAGGGGGGTACCCGTTCTTCACACTCCTACGAGCAGTACTTC.

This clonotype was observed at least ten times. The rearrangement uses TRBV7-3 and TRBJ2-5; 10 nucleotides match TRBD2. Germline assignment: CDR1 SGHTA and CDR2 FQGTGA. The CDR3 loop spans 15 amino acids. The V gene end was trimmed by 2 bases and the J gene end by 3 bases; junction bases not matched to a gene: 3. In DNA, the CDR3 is TGTGCCAGCAGCTTACACGGGACTAGCGAAGAGACCCAGTACTTC. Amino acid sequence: CASSLHGTSEETQYF.

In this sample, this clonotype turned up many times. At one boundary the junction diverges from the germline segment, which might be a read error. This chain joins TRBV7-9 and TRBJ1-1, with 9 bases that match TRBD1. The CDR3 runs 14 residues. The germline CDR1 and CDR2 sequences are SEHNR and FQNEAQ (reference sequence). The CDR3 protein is CASSLGQGNTEAFF. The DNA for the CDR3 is TGCGCCAGCAGCTTGGGACAGGGGAACACTGAAGCTTTCTTT.

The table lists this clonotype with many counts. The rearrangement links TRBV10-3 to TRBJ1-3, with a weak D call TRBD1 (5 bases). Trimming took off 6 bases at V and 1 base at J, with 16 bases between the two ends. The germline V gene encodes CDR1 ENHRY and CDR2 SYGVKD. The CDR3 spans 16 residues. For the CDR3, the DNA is TGTGCCATCAGCCAACGCAGGGCGGTATCTGGAAACACCATATATTTT. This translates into CAISQRRAVSGNTIYF.

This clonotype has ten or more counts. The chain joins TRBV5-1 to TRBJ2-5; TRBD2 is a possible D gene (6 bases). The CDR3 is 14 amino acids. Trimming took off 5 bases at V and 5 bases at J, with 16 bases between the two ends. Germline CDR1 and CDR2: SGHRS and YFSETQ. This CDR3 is CASRPSGGVETQYF. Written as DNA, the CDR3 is TGCGCCAGCAGACCTTCCGGCGGGGTTGAGACCCAGTACTTC.

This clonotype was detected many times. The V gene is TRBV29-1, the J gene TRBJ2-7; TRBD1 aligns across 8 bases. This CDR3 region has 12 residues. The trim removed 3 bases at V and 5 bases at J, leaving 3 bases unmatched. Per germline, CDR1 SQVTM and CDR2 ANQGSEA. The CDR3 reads CSVDDRGDEQYF. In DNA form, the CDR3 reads TGCAGCGTTGACGACAGGGGCGACGAGCAGTACTTC.

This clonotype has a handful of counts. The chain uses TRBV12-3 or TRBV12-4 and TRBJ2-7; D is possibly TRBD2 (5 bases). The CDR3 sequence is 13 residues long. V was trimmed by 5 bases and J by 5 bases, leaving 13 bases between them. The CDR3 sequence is CASSAVFSDEQYF. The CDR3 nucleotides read TGTGCCAGCAGTGCTGTGTTTAGCGACGAGCAGTACTTC.

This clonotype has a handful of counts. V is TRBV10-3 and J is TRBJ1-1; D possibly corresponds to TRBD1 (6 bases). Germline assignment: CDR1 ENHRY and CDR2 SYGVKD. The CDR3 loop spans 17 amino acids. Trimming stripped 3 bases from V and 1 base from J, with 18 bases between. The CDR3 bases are TGTGCCATCAGTGATTGGCAACAGGGTTCGGGGAACACTGAAGCTTTCTTT. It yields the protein CAISDWQQGSGNTEAFF.

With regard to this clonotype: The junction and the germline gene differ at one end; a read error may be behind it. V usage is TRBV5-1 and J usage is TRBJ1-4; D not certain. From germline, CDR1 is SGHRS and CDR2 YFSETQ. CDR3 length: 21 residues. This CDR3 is CASSSGLRWAAANATNEKLFF. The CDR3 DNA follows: TGTGCCAGCAGCTCCGGGCTGAGGTGGGCCGCAGCCAACGCAACTAATGAAAAACTGTTTTTT.

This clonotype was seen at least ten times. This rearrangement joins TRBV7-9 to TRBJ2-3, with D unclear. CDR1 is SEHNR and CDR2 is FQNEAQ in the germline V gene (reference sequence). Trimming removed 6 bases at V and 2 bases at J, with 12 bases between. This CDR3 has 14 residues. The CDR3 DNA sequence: TGTGCCAGCAGTCACATAACCCTCACAGATACGCAGTATTTT. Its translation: CASSHITLTDTQYF.

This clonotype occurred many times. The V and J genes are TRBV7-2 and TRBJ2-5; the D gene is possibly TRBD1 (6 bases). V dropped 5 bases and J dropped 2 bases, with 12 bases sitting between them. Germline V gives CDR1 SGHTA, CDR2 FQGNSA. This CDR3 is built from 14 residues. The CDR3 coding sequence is TGTGCCAGCAGCCTCCAGGGGAGTCAAGAGACCCAGTACTTC. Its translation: CASSLQGSQETQYF.

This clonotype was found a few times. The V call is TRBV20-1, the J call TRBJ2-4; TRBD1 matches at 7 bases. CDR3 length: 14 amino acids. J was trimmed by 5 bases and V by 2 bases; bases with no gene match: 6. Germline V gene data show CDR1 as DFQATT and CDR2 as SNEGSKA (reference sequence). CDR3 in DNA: TGCAGTGCTAGACTTATAGACAGGGAAAACATTCAGTACTTC. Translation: CSARLIDRENIQYF.

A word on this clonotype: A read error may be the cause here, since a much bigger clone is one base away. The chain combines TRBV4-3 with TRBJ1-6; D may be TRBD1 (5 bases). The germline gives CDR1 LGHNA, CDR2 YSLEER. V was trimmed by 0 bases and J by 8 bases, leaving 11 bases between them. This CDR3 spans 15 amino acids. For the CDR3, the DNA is TGCGCCAGCAGCCAAGAGGGGCGTAAGTATTCACCCCTCCACTTT. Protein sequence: CASSQEGRKYSPLHF.

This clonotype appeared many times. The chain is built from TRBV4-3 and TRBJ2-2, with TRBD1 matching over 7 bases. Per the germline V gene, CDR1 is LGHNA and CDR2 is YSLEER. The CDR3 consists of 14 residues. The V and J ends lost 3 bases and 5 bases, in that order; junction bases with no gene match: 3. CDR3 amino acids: CASSHDRATGELFF. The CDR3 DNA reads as TGCGCCAGCAGCCACGACAGGGCAACCGGGGAGCTGTTTTTT.

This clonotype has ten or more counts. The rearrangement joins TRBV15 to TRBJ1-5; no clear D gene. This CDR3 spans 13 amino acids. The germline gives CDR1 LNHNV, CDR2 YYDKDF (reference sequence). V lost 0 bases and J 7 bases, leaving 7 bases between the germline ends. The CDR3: CATSRDGNQPQHF. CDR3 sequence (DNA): TGTGCCACCAGCAGAGATGGGAACCAGCCCCAGCATTTT.

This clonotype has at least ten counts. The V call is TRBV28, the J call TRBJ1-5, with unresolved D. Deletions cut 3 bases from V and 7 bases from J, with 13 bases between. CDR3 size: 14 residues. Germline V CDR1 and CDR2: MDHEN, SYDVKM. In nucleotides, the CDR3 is TGTGCCAGCAGTTTTGAACCAGAGGGCCAGCCCCAGCATTTT. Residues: CASSFEPEGQPQHF.

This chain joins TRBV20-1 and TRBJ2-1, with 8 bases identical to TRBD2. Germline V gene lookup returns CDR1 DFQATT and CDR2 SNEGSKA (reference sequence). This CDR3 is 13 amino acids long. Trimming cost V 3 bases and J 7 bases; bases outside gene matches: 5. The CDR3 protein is CSASGGAINEQFF. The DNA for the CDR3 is TGCAGTGCTAGCGGGGGGGCCATTAATGAGCAGTTCTTC.

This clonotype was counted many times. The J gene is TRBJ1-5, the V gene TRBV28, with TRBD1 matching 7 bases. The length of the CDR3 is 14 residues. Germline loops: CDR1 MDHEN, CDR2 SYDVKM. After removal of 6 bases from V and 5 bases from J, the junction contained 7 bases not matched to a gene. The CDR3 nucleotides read TGTGCCAGCAGACCCGGGCAGGGGGATCAGCCCCAGCATTTT. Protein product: CASRPGQGDQPQHF.

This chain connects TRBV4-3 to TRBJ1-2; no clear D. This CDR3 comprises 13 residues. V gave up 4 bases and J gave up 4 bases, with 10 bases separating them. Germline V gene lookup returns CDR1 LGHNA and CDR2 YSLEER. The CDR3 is CASSPVGSYGYTF. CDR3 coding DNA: TGCGCCAGCAGCCCTGTCGGATCCTATGGCTACACCTTC.

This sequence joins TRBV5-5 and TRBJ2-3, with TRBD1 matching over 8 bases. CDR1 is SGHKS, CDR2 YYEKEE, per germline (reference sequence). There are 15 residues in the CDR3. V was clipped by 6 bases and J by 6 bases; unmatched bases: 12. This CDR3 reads CASTWGTGFSDTQYF. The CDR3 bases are TGTGCCAGCACCTGGGGGACAGGCTTCTCTGATACGCAGTATTTT.

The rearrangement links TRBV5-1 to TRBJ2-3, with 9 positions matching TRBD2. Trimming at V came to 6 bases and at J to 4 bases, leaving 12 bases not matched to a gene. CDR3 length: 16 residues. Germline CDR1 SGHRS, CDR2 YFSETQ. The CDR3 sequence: CASNPGWRGGSDTQYF. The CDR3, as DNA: TGCGCCAGCAACCCGGGGTGGCGGGGGGGATCAGATACGCAGTATTTT.

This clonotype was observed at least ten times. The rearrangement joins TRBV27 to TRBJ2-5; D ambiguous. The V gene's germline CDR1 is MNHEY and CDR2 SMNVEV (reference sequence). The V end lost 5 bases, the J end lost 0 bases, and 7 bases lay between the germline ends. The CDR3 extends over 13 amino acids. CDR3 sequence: CASSTRYQETQYF. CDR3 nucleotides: TGTGCCAGCAGTACGAGGTACCAAGAGACCCAGTACTTC.

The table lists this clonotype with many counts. This CDR3 is CASSFIYGGRGKNIQYF. DNA for the CDR3: TGTGCCAGCAGCTTCATTTATGGGGGGAGAGGCAAAAACATTCAGTACTTC. The chain recombines TRBV5-4 with TRBJ2-4, with a tentative D call TRBD2 (6 bases). CDR1 and CDR2 from the germline V gene are SGHNT and YYREEE (reference sequence). Trimming cost V 2 bases and J 3 bases, with 18 bases left between them. CDR3 length: 17 amino acids.

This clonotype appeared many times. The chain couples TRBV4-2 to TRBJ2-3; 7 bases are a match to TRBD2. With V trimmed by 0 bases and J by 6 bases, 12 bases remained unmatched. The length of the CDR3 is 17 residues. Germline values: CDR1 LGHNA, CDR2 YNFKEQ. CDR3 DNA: TGTGCCAGCAGCCAAGAAGGACGAGCGGGGTCCAGGGATACGCAGTATTTT. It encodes CASSQEGRAGSRDTQYF.

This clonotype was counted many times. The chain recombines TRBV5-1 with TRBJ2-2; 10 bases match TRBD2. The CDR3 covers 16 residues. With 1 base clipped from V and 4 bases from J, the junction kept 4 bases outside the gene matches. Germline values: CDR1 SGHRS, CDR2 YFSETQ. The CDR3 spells CASSLSLAGPTGELFF. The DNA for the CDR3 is TGCGCCAGCAGCTTGTCACTAGCGGGGCCCACCGGGGAGCTGTTTTTT. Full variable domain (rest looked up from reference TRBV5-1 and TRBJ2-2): KAGVTQTPRYLIKTRGQQVTLSCSPISGHRSVSWYQQTPGQGLQFLFEYFSETQRNKGNFPGRFSGRQFSNSRSEMNVSTLELGDSALYLCASSLSLAGPTGELFFGEGSRLTVL.

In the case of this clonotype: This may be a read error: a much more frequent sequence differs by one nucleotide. Written as DNA, the CDR3 is TGTGCCAGCAGCTTGAGGGCTAGCCGGGACAATGAGCAGTTCTTC. Its protein is CASSLRASRDNEQFF. The J gene is TRBJ2-1, the V gene TRBV5-7; maybe TRBD2 (5 bases). TRBV5-7 is filed as an ORF, its function uncertain. The CDR3 is made up of 15 amino acids. The ends were cut back, 1 base at V and 5 bases at J, with 13 bases in the middle.

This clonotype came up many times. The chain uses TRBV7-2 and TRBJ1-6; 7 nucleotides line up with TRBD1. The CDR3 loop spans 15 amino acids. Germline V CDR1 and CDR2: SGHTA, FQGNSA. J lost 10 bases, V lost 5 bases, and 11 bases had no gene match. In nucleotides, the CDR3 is TGTGCCAGCAGCCCCGACAGGGAACCTTCGTCACCCCTCCACTTT. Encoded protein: CASSPDREPSSPLHF.